A selection of T cell receptor beta chains follows, all from one sample in a study of blood T cell repertoires in COVID-19. The method was immunoSEQ multiplex PCR; TCRdb's version includes in-frame clones alone and lacks a portion of them. The sample holds under 55,000 clones, approximately 85% seen once. Sequenced input: peripheral blood. Receptors originate from a woman older than 75 with acute or convalescent COVID-19. Each CDR3 is given without its conserved first and last residue. The order of the fields is V gene, D gene, J gene, CDR3 protein. The D gene is left open where the match is weak.

V gene: TRBV6-6
D gene: TRBD1
J gene: TRBJ1-2
CDR3 protein: ASSSRTGEGGYT

V gene: TRBV5-1
D gene: -
J gene: TRBJ2-1
CDR3 protein: ASSQPGTGEQF

V gene: TRBV5-4
D gene: -
J gene: TRBJ2-2
CDR3 protein: ASSLGVVAATGELF

V gene: TRBV21-1
D gene: -
J gene: TRBJ1-2
CDR3 protein: ASSKVRATGCFSDYGYT

V gene: TRBV3-1/TRBV3-2
D gene: TRBD1
J gene: TRBJ1-4
CDR3 protein: ASSPLSRGPGEKLF

V gene: TRBV4-1
D gene: -
J gene: TRBJ2-7
CDR3 protein: ASSQEQGGAYEQY

V gene: TRBV30
D gene: -
J gene: TRBJ2-7
CDR3 protein: AWKIAMSSYEQY

V gene: TRBV27
D gene: TRBD1
J gene: TRBJ1-2
CDR3 protein: ASSHPGQPVT

V gene: TRBV6-1
D gene: -
J gene: TRBJ2-1
CDR3 protein: ASSESAGSYNEQF

V gene: TRBV6-1
D gene: TRBD2
J gene: TRBJ2-1
CDR3 protein: ASSEALLAGVNEQF

V gene: TRBV2
D gene: -
J gene: TRBJ2-3
CDR3 protein: ASEWNRAMGNTQY